The following is a TCR beta chain sequence with its context. The antigen is undetermined. This sample was taken from a study of shared clonotypes between healthy human individuals. Study overall: There were three CD4 naive, three CD4 memory, two CD8 naive and one CD8 memory plates per donor. Findings and limits, study-wide: Sample collection involved blood only; tissue repertoires are likely different.

The CDR3 extends over 12 amino acids. The junction had 8 bases not matched to a gene; V was cut back by 9 bases and J by 7 bases. Germline values: CDR1 MNHEY, CDR2 SMNVEV (reference sequence). CD45RO negativity and positive selection for CCR7 defined naive CD8 cells, a population that excluded terminally differentiated effector memory CD45RA+ cells. Profiled with immunoSEQ multiplex PCR; TCRdb holds only in-frame clones, not every one. Of approximately 590,000 clones listed, roughly 95% were seen once; the top ten hold 0.085% to 0.11%. The specimen sequenced was naive CD8+ T cells sorted from blood. J is TRBJ1-1 and V is TRBV27; TRBD1 matches at 7 bases. The clonotype comes from a woman in her twenties or thirties in good health. The CDR3 region is CASSDRALEAFF. The CDR3 DNA reads as TGTGCCAGTTCTGACAGGGCCCTTGAAGCTTTCTTT.